The 13 T cell receptor beta chains given below trace back to one sample, sequenced in a study of blood T cell repertoires in COVID-19. Clones were sequenced by immunoSEQ multiplex PCR, and TCRdb holds only the in-frame ones, with some missing. The data contain roughly 88,000 clones, about four fifths of them singletons. The specimen sequenced was peripheral blood. The source is an elderly woman with acute or convalescent COVID-19.

The V call is TRBV7-8, the J call TRBJ2-1; D ambiguous. CDR3 length: 13 amino acids. Germline CDR1 is SGHVS and CDR2 is FQNEAQ. V was cut by 7 bases and J by 4 bases, with 11 bases left in between. CDR3 DNA: TGTGCCAGCACCGCGCGAGGATACAATGAGCAGTTCTTC. Amino acids: CASTARGYNEQFF.

The chain is built from TRBV6-5 and TRBJ2-1; the match to TRBD1 covers 10 bases. V shed 2 bases and J 6 bases; nucleotides not matched to a gene: 4. Germline V lookup: CDR1 MNHEY, CDR2 SVGAGI. The CDR3 sequence is 15 residues long. For the CDR3, the DNA is TGTGCCAGCAGTTACACTGGACAGGGGGGCAATGAGCAGTTCTTC. It codes for CASSYTGQGGNEQFF.

This clone was found once. V is TRBV7-9 and J is TRBJ2-1; 8 bases line up with TRBD1. Trimming took 5 bases from V and 2 from J; bases not matched to a gene: 5. Germline V CDR1 and CDR2: SEHNR, FQNEAQ (reference sequence). This CDR3 contains 15 residues. For the CDR3, the DNA is TGTGCCAGCAGCATCGGACAGGGCACCTACAATGAGCAGTTCTTC. Translation: CASSIGQGTYNEQFF.

The gene calls are TRBV28 and TRBJ2-5, with 9 bases identical to TRBD1. J was trimmed by 5 bases and V by 6 bases; bases with no gene match: 13. The CDR3 runs 16 residues. CDR1 is MDHEN and CDR2 is SYDVKM in the germline V gene. CDR3 DNA sequence: TGTGCCAGCAGCCATCCCGGGACAGGGTTACGGGAGACCCAGTACTTC. Amino acid sequence: CASSHPGTGLRETQYF.

The J gene is TRBJ2-1, the V gene TRBV11-2; 14 bases fit TRBD2. V was pared by 3 bases and J by 9 bases, with 4 bases of the junction left unmatched. The length of the CDR3 is 15 residues. Germline V gene sequence: CDR1 SGHAT, CDR2 FQNNGV. This chain's CDR3 is CASSLTSGGAVEQFF. CDR3 in DNA: TGTGCCAGCAGCTTGACTAGCGGGGGGGCAGTTGAGCAGTTCTTC.

The V gene is TRBV10-3, the J gene TRBJ1-2, with TRBD1 matching 12 bases. CDR1 ENHRY and CDR2 SYGVKD come from the germline V gene. The CDR3 contains 15 residues. V lost 7 bases and J lost 8; bases outside the gene matches: 11. The CDR3 DNA sequence: TGTGCCATCACTAAGGGGGGGACAGGGGGCCACGGCTACACCTTC. Translating it yields CAITKGGTGGHGYTF.

The V and J genes are TRBV5-1 and TRBJ1-5; no clear D gene. The germline CDR1 and CDR2 sequences are SGHRS and YFSETQ. Trimming took off 0 bases at V and 0 bases at J, with 10 bases between the two ends. This CDR3 region has 16 residues. This CDR3 reads CASSLVAAYSNQPQHF. DNA for the CDR3: TGCGCCAGCAGCTTGGTGGCCGCTTATAGCAATCAGCCCCAGCATTTT.

This clone was seen a handful of times. This sequence joins TRBV12-3 or TRBV12-4 and TRBJ2-7, with D possibly matching TRBD2 (5 bases). The CDR3 runs to 12 residues. V shed 6 bases and J shed 5 bases, with 11 bases lying between them. The CDR3 sequence is CASRVSENEQYF. CDR3 bases: TGTGCCAGCAGGGTTAGCGAGAACGAGCAGTACTTC.

This chain's CDR3 is CSASWAPGNTIYF. The CDR3 region has the DNA TGCAGTGCTAGTTGGGCCCCTGGAAACACCATATATTTT. This chain uses TRBV20-1 with TRBJ1-3, with D unresolved. Germline CDR1 reads DFQATT; CDR2 reads SNEGSKA (reference sequence). The V end was cut by 3 bases, the J end by 2 bases, with 8 bases between. CDR3 length equals 13 residues.

The chain is built from TRBV6-5 and TRBJ1-3, with TRBD1 as a possible D gene (5 bases). Germline V CDR1 and CDR2: MNHEY, SVGAGI. With 6 bases removed from V and 0 bases from J, the gap between germline ends came to 9 bases. This CDR3 is 14 amino acids long. As DNA, the CDR3 is TGTGCCAGCAGCGACAGAGACTCTGGAAACACCATATATTTT. It translates to CASSDRDSGNTIYF.

There are a few counts of this clone. The chain employs TRBV4-3 and TRBJ1-1; possible D gene TRBD1, 5 bases. There are 13 residues in the CDR3. Germline values: CDR1 LGHNA, CDR2 YSLEER. The V end lost 0 bases, the J end lost 8 bases, and 10 bases lay between the germline ends. The CDR3 region has the DNA TGCGCCAGCAGCCAAGATCAGGGTAGGGAAGCTTTCTTT. Translating it yields CASSQDQGREAFF.

The chain carries TRBV12-3 or TRBV12-4 and TRBJ1-6; the D is unclear. The CDR3 consists of 13 residues. The ends were cut back, 2 bases at V and 9 bases at J, with 8 bases in the middle. The CDR3 DNA reads TGTGCCAGCAGTTTAAGCGGTCGTTCACCCCTCCACTTT. Its protein product is CASSLSGRSPLHF.

J is TRBJ1-1 and V is TRBV27, with TRBD1 identical over 7 bases. The CDR3 consists of 16 residues. Trimming took 5 bases from V and 0 from J; bases not matched to a gene: 9. Germline CDR1 is MNHEY and CDR2 is SMNVEV (reference sequence). CDR3 loop: CASSDRVGRLNTEAFF. Here the CDR3 DNA reads TGTGCCAGCAGTGACAGGGTTGGGAGGCTGAACACTGAAGCTTTCTTT.